The 14 T cell receptor beta chains below all came from one sample that was sequenced in a study of vaccination effects on CD4 cells after COVID-19. Profiled with immunoSEQ multiplex PCR; TCRdb holds only in-frame clones, not every one. The table shows about 54,000 clones, with 80% to 85% occurring only once. No antigen is known for these receptors. Viral peptide pools were used in the ViraFEST assay to expand antigen-specific CD4+ T cells, and sequencing came afterward. Following 10 days of culture, CD4+ T cells were isolated. The sample consisted of CD4+ T cells from PBMCs cultured with HCoV-229E spike peptides, taken before COVID-19 vaccination. These receptors were obtained from a human donor who received a COVID-19 vaccine.

CDR3 bases: TGTGCCAGCAGCCCGCCTAAGTTCGGGGGGGCCAAAGAGACCCAGTACTTC. This sequence encodes CASSPPKFGGAKETQYF. V gene TRBV14 combines with J gene TRBJ2-5; 8 bases match TRBD2. The germline V gene has CDR1 SGHDN and CDR2 FVKESK. This CDR3 has 17 amino acids. The V gene end was trimmed by 4 bases and the J gene end by 3 bases; junction bases not matched to a gene: 13. The full variable domain, completed using reference TRBV14 and TRBJ2-5, is EAGVTQFPSHSVIEKGQTVTLRCDPISGHDNLYWYRRVMGKEIKFLLHFVKESKQDESGMPNNRFLAERTGGTYSTLKVQPAELEDSGVYFCASSPPKFGGAKETQYFGPGTRLLVL.

This clone has just a few counts. The gene calls are TRBV18 and TRBJ2-2; D may match TRBD1 or TRBD2 (5 bases each). Trimming stripped 3 bases from V and 8 bases from J, with 16 bases between. The CDR3 runs to 15 residues. Germline CDR1 reads KGHSH; CDR2 reads LQKENI. The CDR3 loop reads CASSPRDPSIGELFF. The CDR3 DNA reads as TGTGCCAGCTCACCCCGGGACCCTAGCATTGGGGAGCTGTTTTTT.

The gene calls are TRBV7-9 and TRBJ1-2; 8 bases match TRBD1. The CDR3 is made up of 13 amino acids. With V trimmed by 3 bases and J by 6 bases, 3 bases remained unmatched. Germline V CDR1 and CDR2: SEHNR, FQNEAQ (reference sequence). The CDR3 DNA is TGTGCCAGCAGCTTGGACAGGGTTCATGGCTACACCTTC. Translating gives CASSLDRVHGYTF.

This chain joins TRBV6-2 or TRBV6-3 and TRBJ2-6, with a possible D match to TRBD1 (6 bases). Germline assignment: CDR1 MNHEY and CDR2 SVGEGT. V lost 4 bases and J 2 bases, leaving 15 bases between the germline ends. The CDR3 sequence is 17 residues long. For the CDR3, the DNA is TGTGCCAGCAGTTTCACCCACCCAGGGGCTGGGGCCAACGTCCTGACTTTC. Translating gives CASSFTHPGAGANVLTF.

V and J are TRBV24-1 and TRBJ1-2; no firm D call. CDR1 is KGHDR and CDR2 is SFDVKD in the germline V gene. Trimming stripped 1 base from V and 9 bases from J, with 11 bases between. The CDR3 runs 13 residues. DNA for the CDR3: TGTGCCACCAGTGATTTCCATGGGCTACGCTACACCTTC. Translation gives CATSDFHGLRYTF.

CDR3 amino acids: CASSLWANTGELFF. The CDR3 DNA reads TGTGCCAGCAGCCTCTGGGCGAACACCGGGGAGCTGTTTTTT. The chain has TRBV9 and TRBJ2-2; unclear D gene. The V and J ends lost 4 bases and 0 bases respectively, with 7 bases between them. Per germline, CDR1 SGDLS and CDR2 YYNGEE. CDR3 length: 14 amino acids. The full variable domain, its missing parts supplied by reference TRBV9 and TRBJ2-2, is DSGVTQTPKHLITATGQRVTLRCSPRSGDLSVYWYQQSLDQGLQFLIQYYNGEERAKGNILERFSAQQFPDLHSELNLSSLELGDSALYFCASSLWANTGELFFGEGSRLTVL.

The chain links TRBV5-1 to TRBJ1-1; weak D call: TRBD1 (5 bases). Trimming took 2 bases from V and 5 from J, leaving 22 bases between them. The CDR3 totals 17 residues. Germline values: CDR1 SGHRS, CDR2 YFSETQ. The CDR3 reads CASSFGGAPQEKTEAFF. The CDR3 coding sequence is TGCGCCAGCAGCTTCGGAGGGGCCCCCCAAGAAAAAACTGAAGCTTTCTTT.

As DNA, the CDR3 is TGTGCCAGCTCACCAGGCGGGGGCAGGGAGACCCAGTACTTC. Its translation is CASSPGGGRETQYF. This chain uses TRBV18 with TRBJ2-5, with a possible D match to TRBD2 (7 bases). V dropped 2 bases and J dropped 5 bases, with 12 bases sitting between them. CDR1 is KGHSH, CDR2 LQKENI, per germline. The CDR3 loop spans 14 amino acids.

V gene TRBV11-3 combines with J gene TRBJ1-1; weak D call: TRBD1 (5 bases). V lost 5 bases and J lost 5, with 12 bases in between. Germline CDR1 and CDR2: SGHNT and YENEEA. This CDR3 has 13 amino acids. The chain's CDR3 is CASSPGWGTEAFF. CDR3 in DNA: TGTGCCAGCAGCCCAGGGTGGGGAACTGAAGCTTTCTTT.

The chain carries TRBV14 and TRBJ1-1, with 8 bases identical to TRBD1. Looked up from germline, CDR1 is SGHDN and CDR2 is FVKESK. The length of the CDR3 is 14 residues. Trimming took 3 bases from V and 1 from J; bases not matched to a gene: 1. The CDR3: CASSQDRANTEAFF. CDR3 nucleotides: TGTGCCAGCAGCCAGGACAGGGCGAACACTGAAGCTTTCTTT.

This clone came up a few times. CDR3 coding DNA: TGTGCCAGCAGCCTTTTAACAGGGGGCTCGGGTGGCTACACCTTC. Its translation: CASSLLTGGSGGYTF. The V call is TRBV5-4, the J call TRBJ1-2; 9 nucleotides agree with TRBD1. The CDR3 runs to 15 residues. Germline V gene sequence: CDR1 SGHNT, CDR2 YYREEE (reference sequence). V shed 4 bases and J 7 bases; nucleotides not matched to a gene: 11.

The chain combines TRBV6-5 with TRBJ2-7, with no clear D. CDR1 is MNHEY, CDR2 SVGAGI, per germline. The germline V and J ends were trimmed by 6 bases and 0 bases, with 12 bases remaining between them. This CDR3 contains 14 residues. The CDR3 spells CASSPRPVSYEQYV. The CDR3 DNA reads as TGTGCCAGCAGCCCCCGACCCGTCTCCTACGAGCAGTACGTC.

The V call is TRBV4-1, the J call TRBJ1-5; D ambiguous. CDR1 and CDR2 from the germline V gene are MGHRA and YSYEKL. Trimming shortened V by 2 bases and J by 7 bases, and 9 bases separated the two germline ends. This CDR3 has 13 residues. Here the CDR3 reads CASSQFHRQPQHF. The DNA of the CDR3 is TGCGCCAGCAGCCAATTTCACCGGCAGCCCCAGCATTTT.

V usage is TRBV28 and J usage is TRBJ1-4; 7 positions agree with TRBD1. Trimming removed 5 bases from V and 8 bases from J; junction bases left unmatched: 5. The CDR3 totals 13 residues. Per the germline V gene, CDR1 is MDHEN and CDR2 is SYDVKM. The CDR3 sequence is CASSGTVGEKLFF. CDR3 nucleotide sequence: TGTGCCAGCAGTGGGACAGTTGGGGAAAAACTGTTTTTT.